Following are 26 T cell receptor beta chains from one sample sequenced in a study of CD8+CD57+ T cells in acquired aplastic anemia. Sequenced patients had shown CD8+CD57+ cell expansion by flow cytometry. Both TCR beta VDJ combination and CDR3 sequence profiling were carried out. Genomic DNA was the template for this profiling. Each CDR3 protein gets one entry after TCRdb re-called the reads with MiXCR. The sample yields 450,000 to 600,000 distinct CDR3 sequences, over 25% seen once. Specimen: sorted CD4+, CD8+, or CD8+CD57+ T cells (not recorded which) from PBMCs. These receptor sequences come from a human donor with aplastic anemia.

With respect to this clonotype: Being one base from a much bigger clone, this may be a read error. The J gene is TRBJ2-1, the V gene TRBV24-1; maybe TRBD2 (6 bases). Trimming removed 8 bases at V and 8 bases at J, with 24 bases between. The CDR3 has 16 amino acids. Germline CDR1 KGHDR, CDR2 SFDVKD. The CDR3 reads CATIDPGGPIPDEQFF. For the CDR3, the DNA is TGTGCCACCATTGACCCAGGAGGGCCAATCCCGGATGAGCAGTTCTTC.

This CDR3 is CASSLVPQGITYEQYF. The CDR3 DNA sequence: TGTGCCAGCAGCTTAGTTCCCCAGGGGATAACCTACGAGCAGTACTTC. The J gene is TRBJ2-7, the V gene TRBV11-2; D is perhaps TRBD1 (6 bases). V lost 1 base to trimming and J lost 2 bases, with 15 bases between them. This CDR3 spans 16 amino acids. Germline lookup yields CDR1 SGHAT and CDR2 FQNNGV. The whole variable domain, filled in from reference TRBV11-2 and TRBJ2-7, reads EAGVAQSPRYKIIEKRQSVAFWCNPISGHATLYWYQQILGQGPKLLIQFQNNGVVDDSQLPKDRFSAERLKGVDSTLKIQPAKLEDSAVYLCASSLVPQGITYEQYFGPGTRLTVT.

This clonotype was recorded only once. The chain is built from TRBV7-9 and TRBJ1-2; unclear D gene. CDR3 length: 10 residues. Germline CDR1 SEHNR, CDR2 FQNEAQ (reference sequence). The V gene lost 7 bases and the J gene lost 8 bases, with 8 bases spanning the gap. CDR3 DNA: TGTGCCAGCACCTTCCAAGGCTACACCTTC. Protein: CASTFQGYTF.

The chain links TRBV29-1 to TRBJ2-7; 8 positions match TRBD1. Germline V gene sequence: CDR1 SQVTM, CDR2 ANQGSEA. V lost 8 bases, J lost 4 bases, and 7 bases stayed unmatched. The CDR3 spans 12 residues. CDR3 loop: CSLVQGAYEQYF. For the CDR3, the DNA is TGCAGCTTAGTCCAGGGGGCATACGAGCAGTACTTC.

This clonotype was recorded many times. The V gene is TRBV5-1, the J gene TRBJ1-6; no reliable D call. This CDR3 has 14 amino acids. Germline CDR1 reads SGHRS; CDR2 reads YFSETQ. Deletions cut 0 bases from V and 10 bases from J, with 11 bases between. The CDR3 loop is CASSLARRESPLHF. CDR3 in DNA: TGCGCCAGCAGCTTGGCCAGGAGGGAATCACCCCTCCACTTT.

This clonotype was found a few times. V and J are TRBV12-3 or TRBV12-4 and TRBJ2-1; D uncertain. V was shortened by 3 bases and J by 6 bases, with 9 bases between the two germline ends. The CDR3 sequence is 13 residues long. CDR3 residues: CASSFKGINEQFF. Here the CDR3 DNA reads TGTGCCAGCAGTTTCAAAGGGATCAATGAGCAGTTCTTC.

There are a few counts of this clonotype. The J gene is TRBJ2-3, the V gene TRBV4-3; 9 bases are a match to TRBD2. Germline V CDR1 and CDR2: LGHNA, YSLEER. J gave up 8 bases and V 1 base, and 10 bases lay outside the gene matches. CDR3 size: 16 residues. CDR3 nucleotides: TGCGCCAGCAGCCAAGGCATTGGACTAGCGAGTGGTACGCAGTATTTT. This encodes CASSQGIGLASGTQYF.

The genes are TRBV5-1 and TRBJ1-5, with 7 bases matching TRBD1. Germline values: CDR1 SGHRS, CDR2 YFSETQ. The junction had 11 bases not matched to a gene; V was cut back by 3 bases and J by 14 bases. This CDR3 has 13 amino acids. The CDR3 is CASSSGQGDIKHF. Here the CDR3 DNA reads TGCGCCAGCAGCTCGGGTCAGGGGGACATAAAGCATTTT.

The V gene is TRBV19, the J gene TRBJ1-4, with 8 bases identical to TRBD1. J lost 6 bases, V lost 4 bases, and 4 bases had no gene match. Germline assignment: CDR1 LNHDA and CDR2 SQIVND (reference sequence). The CDR3 is made up of 14 amino acids. CDR3 region: CASSTNRGDEKLFF. DNA for the CDR3: TGTGCCAGTAGTACCAACAGGGGGGATGAAAAACTGTTTTTT.

This clonotype is a singleton in its sample. The V gene is TRBV2, the J gene TRBJ1-5; TRBD1 matches at 7 bases. V lost 8 bases to trimming and J lost 6 bases; unmatched junction nucleotides: 7. The CDR3 has 13 amino acids. CDR1 is SNHLY, CDR2 FYNNEI, per germline. DNA for the CDR3: TGTGCCAGCCGGGGACAGAGAGGTCAGCCCCAGCATTTT. It encodes CASRGQRGQPQHF.

The rearrangement links TRBV6-1 to TRBJ1-1; D gene uncertain. From germline, CDR1 is MNHNS and CDR2 SASEGT. The CDR3 covers 13 residues. Trimming removed 7 bases from V and 0 bases from J, with 9 bases in between. The CDR3 DNA is TGTGCCAGCATACCGGTGGTGAACACTGAAGCTTTCTTT. It translates to CASIPVVNTEAFF.

The gene calls are TRBV29-1 and TRBJ1-4, with 8 bases identical to TRBD1. CDR1 and CDR2 from the germline V gene are SQVTM and ANQGSEA. V shed 4 bases and J 3 bases; nucleotides not matched to a gene: 4. This CDR3 is built from 14 residues. The CDR3 DNA is TGCAGCGTTGCGACAGGGGCGGCTAATGAAAAACTGTTTTTT. This translates into CSVATGAANEKLFF. Full variable domain (missing parts from reference TRBV29-1 and TRBJ1-4): SAVISQKPSRDICQRGTSLTIQCQVDSQVTMMFWYRQQPGQSLTLIATANQGSEATYESGFVIDKFPISRPNLTFSTLTVSNMSPEDSSIYLCSVATGAANEKLFFGSGTQLSVL.

The V gene is TRBV9, the J gene TRBJ2-2; D unclear. The CDR3 covers 14 residues. Between the trimmed V and J ends, which lost 4 bases and 2 bases, there was a span of 9 bases. Per the germline V gene, CDR1 is SGDLS and CDR2 is YYNGEE. The DNA of the CDR3 is TGTGCCAGCAGCCTGTCCTCCAACACCGGGGAGCTGTTTTTT. Translated: CASSLSSNTGELFF. Combining the CDR3 with reference TRBV9 and TRBJ2-2 gives the whole variable domain DSGVTQTPKHLITATGQRVTLRCSPRSGDLSVYWYQQSLDQGLQFLIQYYNGEERAKGNILERFSAQQFPDLHSELNLSSLELGDSALYFCASSLSSNTGELFFGEGSRLTVL.

J is TRBJ1-1 and V is TRBV15; D is unclear. The germline CDR1 and CDR2 sequences are LNHNV and YYDKDF (reference sequence). CDR3 length equals 15 residues. V lost 2 bases and J 1 base, leaving 11 bases between the germline ends. The CDR3 DNA follows: TGTGCCACCAGCAGATCCGGACGGGCGAACACTGAAGCTTTCTTT. Its translation is CATSRSGRANTEAFF.

In this sample, this clonotype turned up many times. The chain links TRBV20-1 to TRBJ1-1; unclear D gene. The germline V gene encodes CDR1 DFQATT and CDR2 SNEGSKA (reference sequence). The CDR3 is made up of 9 amino acids. The CDR3 reads CTPGREAFF. The CDR3 nucleotides read TGCACCCCAGGACGAGAAGCTTTCTTT.

This clonotype was counted ten times or more. The chain carries TRBV5-8 and TRBJ2-3, with TRBD2 identical over 8 bases. The CDR3 consists of 15 residues. V shed 3 bases, J shed 8 bases, and the junction held 11 bases outside the gene matches. The germline V gene has CDR1 SGHTS and CDR2 YDEGEE. CDR3 nucleotides: TGTGCCAGCAGCTCCCCGATGGCGGGAGGTGCTACGCAGTATTTT. Its protein is CASSSPMAGGATQYF.

The chain couples TRBV15 to TRBJ2-7; tentative D call: TRBD1 (7 bases). From germline, CDR1 is LNHNV and CDR2 YYDKDF (reference sequence). Trimming left V 4 bases short and J 5 bases short, with 15 bases between. The CDR3 contains 14 residues. CDR3 in amino acids: CATSIPGGLDEQYF. Written as DNA, the CDR3 is TGTGCCACCAGCATTCCAGGGGGGTTGGACGAGCAGTACTTC.

Many counts were recorded for this clonotype. The CDR3 sequence: CSARVFSSSYEQYF. Here the CDR3 DNA reads TGCAGTGCTAGAGTGTTTTCCTCCTCCTACGAGCAGTACTTC. The chain employs TRBV20-1 and TRBJ2-7, with no clear D. Germline CDR1 DFQATT, CDR2 SNEGSKA (reference sequence). The CDR3 has 14 amino acids. Trimming left V 1 base short and J 0 bases short, with 10 bases between.

The CDR3 region is CASSGPLAGRLLGSYEQYF. For the CDR3, the DNA is TGTGCCAGCAGTGGTCCCCTAGCGGGGCGCCTGTTGGGCTCCTACGAGCAGTACTTC. This chain uses TRBV25-1 with TRBJ2-7; the match to TRBD2 covers 9 bases. The CDR3 has 19 amino acids. Germline V gene sequence: CDR1 MGHDK, CDR2 SYGVNS. V lost 4 bases and J lost 0; bases outside the gene matches: 16.

This clonotype was recorded many times. This chain connects TRBV5-1 to TRBJ2-7; possibly TRBD1 or TRBD2 for D (5 bases each). Trimming cost V 4 bases and J 2 bases, with 10 bases left between them. The CDR3 sequence is 13 residues long. CDR1 and CDR2 (germline): SGHRS, YFSETQ. The CDR3 is CASSRDGTYEQYF. As DNA, the CDR3 is TGCGCCAGCAGCCGGGACGGAACCTACGAGCAGTACTTC. The full variable domain, with the rest looked up from reference TRBV5-1 and TRBJ2-7, is KAGVTQTPRYLIKTRGQQVTLSCSPISGHRSVSWYQQTPGQGLQFLFEYFSETQRNKGNFPGRFSGRQFSNSRSEMNVSTLELGDSALYLCASSRDGTYEQYFGPGTRLTVT.

In this sample, this clonotype turned up a few times. V is TRBV7-9 and J is TRBJ2-1; no clear D. Looked up from germline, CDR1 is SEHNR and CDR2 is FQNEAQ (reference sequence). This CDR3 has 13 amino acids. V lost 3 bases, J lost 8 bases, and 11 bases lay in between. Written as DNA, the CDR3 is TGTGCCAGCAGCTTGAACGCTGCTTATGAGCAGTTCTTC. Encoded protein: CASSLNAAYEQFF. The variable domain in full, completed from reference TRBV7-9 and TRBJ2-1, reads DTGVSQNPRHKITKRGQNVTFRCDPISEHNRLYWYRQTLGQGPEFLTYFQNEAQLEKSRLLSDRFSAERPKGSFSTLEIQRTEQGDSAMYLCASSLNAAYEQFFGPGTRLTVL.

This clonotype came up a few times. The chain couples TRBV10-3 to TRBJ1-1; D possibly corresponds to TRBD1 (6 bases). The CDR3 is 14 residues long. Germline-derived CDR1 and CDR2 are ENHRY and SYGVKD. Trimming pared 6 bases from V and 0 bases from J, leaving 11 bases between. This CDR3 reads CAIRKTGLNTEAFF. CDR3 bases: TGTGCCATCAGGAAGACAGGCCTGAACACTGAAGCTTTCTTT.

J is TRBJ1-5 and V is TRBV6-1; TRBD1 matches at 7 bases. Per germline, CDR1 MNHNS and CDR2 SASEGT. This CDR3 spans 14 amino acids. Trimming cost V 1 base and J 7 bases; bases outside gene matches: 4. CDR3 in amino acids: CASSEVQGLQPQHF. CDR3 in DNA: TGTGCCAGCAGTGAAGTACAGGGGTTGCAGCCCCAGCATTTT.

This clonotype was found many times. This chain connects TRBV24-1 to TRBJ2-1; TRBD2 agrees at 13 bases. Per germline, CDR1 KGHDR and CDR2 SFDVKD. The CDR3 is 17 amino acids. V was pared by 0 bases and J by 2 bases, with 0 bases of the junction left unmatched. In DNA form, the CDR3 reads TGTGCCACCAGTGATTTGGGGACTAGCGGGACCTACAATGAGCAGTTCTTC. Translated: CATSDLGTSGTYNEQFF.

This clonotype has only a few counts. The V gene is TRBV20-1, the J gene TRBJ2-3; no clear D. V was pared by 0 bases and J by 1 base, with 11 bases between. In germline, CDR1 is DFQATT, CDR2 SNEGSKA (reference sequence). The length of the CDR3 is 15 residues. The CDR3 here is CSARDPKVGTDTQYF. As DNA, the CDR3 is TGCAGTGCTAGAGATCCAAAAGTTGGCACAGATACGCAGTATTTT.

V and J are TRBV15 and TRBJ1-2; D may be TRBD1 (6 bases). This CDR3 comprises 14 residues. Trimming removed 0 bases at V and 9 bases at J, with 14 bases between. Germline V gene lookup returns CDR1 LNHNV and CDR2 YYDKDF (reference sequence). CDR3 sequence (DNA): TGTGCCACCAGCAGAGATCCGGACAGTCGAAGCTACACCTTC. Translation gives CATSRDPDSRSYTF.